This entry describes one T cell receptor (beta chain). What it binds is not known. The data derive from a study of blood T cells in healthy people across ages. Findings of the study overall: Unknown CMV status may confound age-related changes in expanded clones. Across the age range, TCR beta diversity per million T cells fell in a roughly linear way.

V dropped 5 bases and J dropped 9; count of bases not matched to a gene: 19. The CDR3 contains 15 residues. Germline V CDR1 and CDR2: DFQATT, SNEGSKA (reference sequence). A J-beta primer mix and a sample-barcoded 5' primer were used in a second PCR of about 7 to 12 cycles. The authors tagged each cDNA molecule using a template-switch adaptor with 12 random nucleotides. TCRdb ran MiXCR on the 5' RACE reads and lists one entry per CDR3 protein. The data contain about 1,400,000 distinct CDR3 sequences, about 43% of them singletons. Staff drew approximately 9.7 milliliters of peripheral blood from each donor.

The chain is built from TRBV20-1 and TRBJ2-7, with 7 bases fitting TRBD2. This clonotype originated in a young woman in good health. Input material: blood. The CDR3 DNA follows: TGCAGTGCTGCTCTGACTAGCCGTCTCCTATCAGGGCAGTACTTC. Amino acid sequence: CSAALTSRLLSGQYF.